This TCR beta chain came from a study of blood T cell repertoires in COVID-19 (dated by TCRdb to about 2020). Regarding the study in general: Collaborator samples came from the United States, Italy and Spain and covered acute and convalescent phases of COVID-19. Samples came from the ongoing ImmuneRACE study (first 160 participants) plus 1,254 subjects from 6 global collaborators. The material from the prospective study consisted of cDNA or gDNA derived from T cells, B-cell-depleted T cells, or PBMCs. A freely available public database, intended as a resource for researchers studying the immune response to SARS-CoV-2, is where the repertoires were released. Where available, HLA class I and class II types were taken from metadata supplied by the sample provider and were not determined by assay-based typing. Nearly every sample came with metadata listing a de-identified subject ID, COVID-19 status, age in years and sex. Subjects who had been exposed to COVID-19, were actively infected with it, or had recovered from it provided the deeply sampled blood TCRbeta repertoires that made up the dataset.

TCRbeta CDR3 regions were amplified from genomic DNA using the immunoSEQ Assay, a bias-controlled multiplex PCR. Per the original workflow: The number of nucleated cells in each sample was estimated by amplification of reference gene primers within the assay. Sequence reads were collapsed and filtered to measure the absolute abundance of every unique TCRbeta CDR3 rearrangement. For each sample, productive Simpson clonality was calculated as the square root of Simpson's diversity index over productive rearrangements. In its TCRdb copy, this immuneACCESS table keeps in-frame sequences only and misses some clones. Where compared with another copy, unresolved V genes explain less than half of these, and the others have no known cause. Clone size and V and J calls were adopted from that table, with D and trimming inferred from the DNA. The sample contains over 250,000 clones, 85% of them found a single time. The ten largest clones represent about an eighth of the sample.

Overall study outcomes, separate from this receptor: The amount of clinical and demographic metadata varied by source and participant and was provided uncurated.

Whole blood was collected in K2EDTA tubes by collaborating institutions according to the institutions' own protocols. For TCRbeta analysis, collaborators shipped samples as frozen whole blood, isolated PBMCs, or DNA extracted from either of those sample types. This clone was detected only a few times. The antigen it recognizes is unknown. No much larger clone exists at a distance of one base, and base qualities are not known. The receptor comes from a human donor in a cohort sampled during active COVID-19. Sequenced: peripheral blood.

In nucleotides, the sequence is TGTGCCAGCAGCAAAGAAGGCATATCAACTCAGCGGGAGGTCGGCACAGATACGCAGTATTTT. It codes for CASSKEGISTQREVGTDTQYF. This chain is built from TRBV21-1 and TRBJ2-3; TRBD2 is the table's D call and was not checked against the DNA. TRBV21-1 is designated a pseudogene. From its cysteine to its phenylalanine, the CDR3 spans 21 amino acids. The sequence is cut down to CDR3 DNA, 63 bases in frame from base 1.